Each of the 30 T cell receptor beta chains below was sequenced from the same sample in a study of T cell repertoires in cytomegalovirus infection. TCRdb itself ran the reads through MiXCR, one entry per CDR3 protein. There are roughly 190,000 distinct CDR3 sequences in the sample; 7.5% to 10% occur only once, and roughly 4.8% lies in the top ten. The sample consisted of PBMCs. Receptors were obtained from a human donor in good health (CMV status not recorded). Some clones in this sample may be carry-over from other donors' samples.

The table lists this clonotype with a few counts. The CDR3: CSARDYRSNQPQHF. CDR3 DNA sequence: TGCAGTGCTAGAGATTACAGAAGCAATCAGCCCCAGCATTTT. The chain has TRBV20-1 and TRBJ1-5, with D hard to call. The V end was cut by 0 bases, the J end by 1 base, with 7 bases between. This CDR3 is built from 14 residues. Germline CDR1 and CDR2: DFQATT and SNEGSKA (reference sequence).

At least ten counts were recorded for this clonotype. The chain links TRBV12-3 or TRBV12-4 to TRBJ1-4; the match to TRBD1 covers 8 bases. Germline trimming cut 7 bases from V and 8 bases from J; bases unmatched to any gene: 9. CDR3 length: 14 amino acids. CDR3 sequence reads: CASTTRTGNEKLFF. The DNA of the CDR3 is TGTGCCAGCACCACCCGGACAGGGAACGAAAAACTGTTTTTT.

This clonotype was counted at least ten times. The J gene is TRBJ1-2, the V gene TRBV7-8, with D perhaps TRBD1 (5 bases). Germline CDR1 and CDR2: SGHVS and FQNEAQ. The V and J ends lost 4 bases and 5 bases respectively, with 17 bases between them. The CDR3 covers 15 residues. The CDR3 loop is CASSSDPGRGYGYTF. CDR3 bases: TGTGCCAGCAGCTCCGACCCGGGGCGAGGGTATGGCTACACCTTC.

This clonotype occurred many times. This chain uses TRBV11-2 with TRBJ1-1; the match to TRBD1 covers 7 bases. V shed 1 base, J shed 0 bases, and the junction held 2 bases outside the gene matches. This CDR3 has 15 residues. Germline-derived CDR1 and CDR2 are SGHAT and FQNNGV. In nucleotides, the CDR3 is TGTGCCAGCAGCTTAGCGGACAGGTTGAACACTGAAGCTTTCTTT. Translating gives CASSLADRLNTEAFF.

This clonotype was observed many times. CDR3 bases: TGTGCCAGCCATAGGCCGCAAGCGGGCGAATACAATGAGCAGTTCTTC. As protein: CASHRPQAGEYNEQFF. This rearrangement joins TRBV7-8 to TRBJ2-1; D might be TRBD2 (6 bases). V shed 8 bases and J shed 4 bases, with 21 bases lying between them. The CDR3 is made up of 16 amino acids. Germline V gives CDR1 SGHVS, CDR2 FQNEAQ.

This clonotype was seen repeatedly, ten times or more. This sequence joins TRBV18 and TRBJ1-1; D is undetermined. There are 11 residues in the CDR3. The germline V gene encodes CDR1 KGHSH and CDR2 LQKENI. V was pared by 8 bases and J by 2 bases, with 6 bases between. In nucleotides, the CDR3 is TGTGCCAGCCTGATTAACACTGAAGCTTTCTTT. It yields the protein CASLINTEAFF.

This clonotype has ten or more counts. This rearrangement joins TRBV7-2 to TRBJ1-5, with a possible D match to TRBD1 (6 bases). Trimming removed 1 base from V and 3 bases from J, with 10 bases in between. The V gene's germline CDR1 is SGHTA and CDR2 FQGNSA. This CDR3 is built from 15 residues. The CDR3 DNA sequence: TGTGCCAGCAGCTTAGTACTGGGGGCCAATCAGCCCCAGCATTTT. This translates into CASSLVLGANQPQHF.

In this sample, this clonotype turned up a few times. The chain couples TRBV7-8 to TRBJ1-2; no clear D. V was cut by 2 bases and J by 0 bases, with 7 bases left in between. CDR1 and CDR2 from the germline V gene are SGHVS and FQNEAQ. This CDR3 is built from 14 residues. CDR3 region: CASSLQASNYGYTF. The CDR3 DNA sequence: TGTGCCAGCAGCTTACAGGCCTCTAACTATGGCTACACCTTC.

This clonotype was found many times. CDR3 sequence reads: CASSSRWPGRDYEQYF. CDR3 coding DNA: TGTGCCAGCAGTTCTCGGTGGCCAGGACGGGACTACGAGCAGTACTTC. The rearrangement links TRBV6-2 or TRBV6-3 to TRBJ2-7, with a weak D call TRBD2 (5 bases). CDR1 MNHEY and CDR2 SVGEGT come from the germline V gene. With 4 bases removed from V and 3 bases from J, the gap between germline ends came to 19 bases. CDR3 length equals 16 residues.

This chain links TRBV20-1 with TRBJ2-1; 10 nucleotides match TRBD1. The CDR3 spans 12 residues. Germline trimming cut 7 bases from V and 8 bases from J; bases unmatched to any gene: 5. Germline loops: CDR1 DFQATT, CDR2 SNEGSKA (reference sequence). The CDR3 loop reads CSGGQGTDEQFF. The CDR3 region has the DNA TGCAGTGGGGGACAGGGGACCGATGAGCAGTTCTTC.

J is TRBJ2-1 and V is TRBV27; maybe TRBD2 (5 bases). V was clipped by 5 bases and J by 7 bases, with 15 bases between them. The CDR3 extends over 14 amino acids. The germline V gene encodes CDR1 MNHEY and CDR2 SMNVEV (reference sequence). CDR3 nucleotides: TGTGCCAGCAGTCCCCGATCCCTAGCTAATGAGCAGTTCTTC. The encoded protein is CASSPRSLANEQFF.

V is TRBV28 and J is TRBJ2-4; 7 bases fit TRBD1. The CDR3 has 15 residues. Germline V CDR1 and CDR2: MDHEN, SYDVKM. V was clipped by 5 bases and J by 9 bases; unmatched bases: 13. CDR3 bases: TGTGCCAGCAGTCCCTCGGGACAGTTTAAGAGCATTCAGTACTTC. Encoded protein: CASSPSGQFKSIQYF.

V and J are TRBV20-1 and TRBJ1-2, with a tentative D call TRBD1 (6 bases). Germline CDR1 DFQATT, CDR2 SNEGSKA (reference sequence). V was clipped by 6 bases and J by 4 bases, with 18 bases between them. The CDR3 covers 14 residues. The CDR3 coding sequence is TGCAGTGCGGGGGCAGGATCTAGTGTCTATGGCTACACCTTC. Protein: CSAGAGSSVYGYTF.

This chain uses TRBV11-2 with TRBJ1-4; 8 nucleotides match TRBD1. Germline lookup yields CDR1 SGHAT and CDR2 FQNNGV. The CDR3 sequence is 15 residues long. Trimming removed 5 bases from V and 8 bases from J; junction bases left unmatched: 10. DNA for the CDR3: TGTGCCAGCAGCCCTTGGACAGGGAAGGGCGAAAAACTGTTTTTT. Translating gives CASSPWTGKGEKLFF. Full variable domain (missing parts from reference TRBV11-2 and TRBJ1-4): EAGVAQSPRYKIIEKRQSVAFWCNPISGHATLYWYQQILGQGPKLLIQFQNNGVVDDSQLPKDRFSAERLKGVDSTLKIQPAKLEDSAVYLCASSPWTGKGEKLFFGSGTQLSVL.

Comments on this clonotype: One end of the junction fails to match germline, which may point to a read error. DNA for the CDR3: TGCAGTGATAGAGATTGGGGTAGCGTAAACCAAGAGACCCAGTACTTC. It specifies CSDRDWGSVNQETQYF. The chain joins TRBV20-1 to TRBJ2-5; perhaps TRBD2 as D (5 bases). Germline V CDR1 and CDR2: DFQATT, SNEGSKA (reference sequence). The CDR3 consists of 16 residues.

This clonotype was detected many times. This chain connects TRBV9 to TRBJ2-3, with D possibly being TRBD1 or TRBD2 (5 bases each). Germline CDR1 and CDR2: SGDLS and YYNGEE. The CDR3 has 17 residues. Trimming pared 3 bases from V and 6 bases from J, leaving 23 bases between. The CDR3, as DNA: TGTGCCAGCAGCGCCAGCCCGGGACCCTTAGTGGAGGATACGCAGTATTTT. Its translation: CASSASPGPLVEDTQYF.

This clonotype was observed at least ten times. The chain joins TRBV7-6 to TRBJ2-2; D is possibly TRBD2 (5 bases). This CDR3 contains 17 residues. Trimming left V 1 base short and J 0 bases short, with 12 bases between. From germline, CDR1 is SGHVS and CDR2 FNYEAQ. The CDR3, as DNA: TGTGCCAGCAGCTTAGGGCTAGCCGCCGCGAACACCGGGGAGCTGTTTTTT. Translating it yields CASSLGLAAANTGELFF.

This clonotype was observed many times. V usage is TRBV5-6 and J usage is TRBJ2-7; either TRBD1 or TRBD2 may supply D (5 bases each). Trimming removed 4 bases from V and 5 bases from J, with 22 bases in between. The germline V gene has CDR1 SGHDT and CDR2 YYEEEE. This CDR3 is built from 16 residues. The CDR3 coding sequence is TGTGCCAGCAGCCCCCTTGTGGGACCGGGCATCAACGAGCAGTACTTC. It translates to CASSPLVGPGINEQYF. The full variable domain, in which reference TRBV5-6 and TRBJ2-7 provide the parts outside the CDR3, is DAGVTQSPTHLIKTRGQQVTLRCSPKSGHDTVSWYQQALGQGPQFIFQYYEEEERQRGNFPDRFSGHQFPNYSSELNVNALLLGDSALYLCASSPLVGPGINEQYFGPGTRLTVT.

This clonotype was detected ten times or more. The rearrangement uses TRBV7-9 and TRBJ2-3; D is undetermined. With 3 bases removed from V and 1 base from J, the gap between germline ends came to 5 bases. This CDR3 contains 13 residues. CDR1 and CDR2 from the germline V gene are SEHNR and FQNEAQ (reference sequence). CDR3 sequence (DNA): TGTGCCAGCAGCTTGTCCCGCACAGATACGCAGTATTTT. Translating it yields CASSLSRTDTQYF.

The CDR3, as DNA: TGTGCCAGCAGCGGGTCGACGGGAGGGACCTACAATGAGCAGTTCTTC. Residues: CASSGSTGGTYNEQFF. The genes are TRBV12-3 or TRBV12-4 and TRBJ2-1, with 8 bases that match TRBD2. Trimming took 6 bases from V and 2 from J; bases not matched to a gene: 9. The CDR3 extends over 16 amino acids.

This clonotype was recorded many times. This chain connects TRBV20-1 to TRBJ1-6, with 10 bases fitting TRBD1. V shed 5 bases, J shed 5 bases, and the junction held 3 bases outside the gene matches. The CDR3 runs to 14 residues. Germline lookup yields CDR1 DFQATT and CDR2 SNEGSKA (reference sequence). CDR3 sequence: CSARTGGDNSPLHF. In nucleotides, the CDR3 is TGCAGTGCTCGGACAGGGGGGGATAATTCACCCCTCCACTTT.

This clonotype occurred many times. V and J are TRBV7-9 and TRBJ2-5, with 9 nucleotides matching TRBD2. V lost 5 bases to trimming and J lost 3 bases; unmatched junction nucleotides: 7. The CDR3 length is 15 residues. Germline CDR1 SEHNR, CDR2 FQNEAQ (reference sequence). The CDR3 nucleotides read TGTGCCAGCAGCACCGGACTAGCGAGAAAAGAGACCCAGTACTTC. Its protein product is CASSTGLARKETQYF.

This clonotype was picked up a small number of times. The genes are TRBV29-1 and TRBJ2-7; unclear D gene. The CDR3 has 15 amino acids. Trimming left V 5 bases short and J 0 bases short, with 17 bases between. The V gene's germline CDR1 is SQVTM and CDR2 ANQGSEA. The CDR3: CSVTTPTLGSYEQYF. The CDR3 region has the DNA TGCAGCGTTACCACCCCTACCTTGGGCTCCTACGAGCAGTACTTC.

Concerning this clonotype itself: The final CDR3 position lacks the conserved phenylalanine or tryptophan, pointing to a likely read error. This chain joins TRBV7-2 and TRBJ2-3; possible D gene TRBD2, 6 bases. The CDR3 is 16 residues long. Germline assignment: CDR1 SGHTA and CDR2 FQGNSA. The ends were cut back, 5 bases at V and 5 bases at J, with 20 bases in the middle. CDR3 in amino acids: CASSARTLWGVDTQYS. DNA of the CDR3: TGTGCCAGCAGCGCAAGGACCCTGTGGGGGGTAGATACGCAGTATTCT.

The sample holds many counts of this clonotype. The chain is built from TRBV6-2 or TRBV6-3 and TRBJ1-5; D not resolved. V was shortened by 5 bases and J by 2 bases, with 16 bases between the two germline ends. The germline gives CDR1 MNHEY, CDR2 SVGEGT. CDR3 length: 16 residues. DNA of the CDR3: TGTGCCAGCAGTAAACAAACATGGTACGGCAATCAGCCCCAGCATTTT. Translated, it gives CASSKQTWYGNQPQHF.

This chain connects TRBV7-6 to TRBJ2-1; D gene uncertain. Trimming cost V 5 bases and J 5 bases, with 7 bases left between them. CDR3 length equals 12 residues. The germline V gene has CDR1 SGHVS and CDR2 FNYEAQ. The CDR3 bases are TGTGCCAGCAGCCCCACCCACAATGAGCAGTTCTTC. Its protein product is CASSPTHNEQFF.

This clonotype was found many times. This chain uses TRBV11-2 with TRBJ2-1; D gene unclear. Germline V gives CDR1 SGHAT, CDR2 FQNNGV. Deletions cut 5 bases from V and 6 bases from J, with 11 bases between. This CDR3 spans 13 amino acids. The CDR3 spells CASSHSTGNEQFF. In DNA form, the CDR3 reads TGTGCCAGCAGCCATTCTACGGGCAATGAGCAGTTCTTC.

The chain uses TRBV20-1 and TRBJ1-5; D uncertain. There are 14 residues in the CDR3. V shed 2 bases and J shed 8 bases, with 16 bases lying between them. In germline, CDR1 is DFQATT, CDR2 SNEGSKA (reference sequence). CDR3 protein: CSARPGPANKPQHF. In DNA form, the CDR3 reads TGCAGTGCTAGACCCGGCCCAGCGAATAAGCCCCAGCATTTT.

This clonotype was counted only a few times. This sequence joins TRBV27 and TRBJ1-1; D may be TRBD1 (6 bases). CDR1 and CDR2 (germline): MNHEY, SMNVEV (reference sequence). The CDR3 is 12 amino acids. Trimming cost V 6 bases and J 8 bases, with 13 bases left between them. DNA for the CDR3: TGTGCCAGCAGCAATTCCGGGACAGAAGCTTTCTTT. Encoded protein: CASSNSGTEAFF.

This chain connects TRBV5-1 to TRBJ1-1; tentative D call: TRBD1 (5 bases). The V gene's germline CDR1 is SGHRS and CDR2 YFSETQ. This CDR3 is built from 14 residues. V shed 2 bases and J shed 6 bases, with 14 bases lying between them. The CDR3 is CASSLGPGAPEAFF. CDR3 in DNA: TGCGCCAGCAGCTTAGGGCCCGGGGCCCCTGAAGCTTTCTTT. Based on the CDR3 plus reference TRBV5-1 and TRBJ1-1, the full variable domain is KAGVTQTPRYLIKTRGQQVTLSCSPISGHRSVSWYQQTPGQGLQFLFEYFSETQRNKGNFPGRFSGRQFSNSRSEMNVSTLELGDSALYLCASSLGPGAPEAFFGQGTRLTVV.